One sample yielded the 5 T cell receptor beta chains listed below, sequenced in a study of cytomegalovirus exposure and HLA in healthy donors. The PCR contained 60 Vbeta and 13 Jbeta primers. Clones were sequenced by immunoSEQ multiplex PCR, and TCRdb holds only the in-frame ones, with some missing. The sample lists over 100,000 clones, about 75% occurring once. The specimen sequenced was PBMCs. All receptors derive from a woman aged 40 to 50 in good health and CMV-seropositive.

The table lists this clone with a count of one. The chain has TRBV5-1 and TRBJ2-1; D is perhaps TRBD2 (5 bases). Germline CDR1 is SGHRS and CDR2 is YFSETQ. V lost 1 base to trimming and J lost 6 bases, with 11 bases between them. There are 14 residues in the CDR3. DNA of the CDR3: TGCGCCAGCAGCTTGACTGGACTCGCCAATGAGCAGTTCTTC. This encodes CASSLTGLANEQFF. Full variable domain (missing parts from reference TRBV5-1 and TRBJ2-1): KAGVTQTPRYLIKTRGQQVTLSCSPISGHRSVSWYQQTPGQGLQFLFEYFSETQRNKGNFPGRFSGRQFSNSRSEMNVSTLELGDSALYLCASSLTGLANEQFFGPGTRLTVL.

The chain recombines TRBV30 with TRBJ1-5, with D perhaps TRBD1 (5 bases). The germline V and J ends were trimmed by 1 base and 10 bases, with 8 bases remaining between them. The germline V gene encodes CDR1 GTSNPN and CDR2 SVGIG (reference sequence). The CDR3 sequence is 11 residues long. For the CDR3, the DNA is TGTGCCTGGAGTGACGGGGGTCCCCAGCATTTT. This sequence encodes CAWSDGGPQHF.

The table lists this clone with a count of one. This chain's CDR3 is CASSIRDRQETQYF. DNA for the CDR3: TGTGCCAGCAGTATCCGGGACAGGCAAGAGACCCAGTACTTC. The genes are TRBV25-1 and TRBJ2-5; 8 nucleotides match TRBD1. There are 14 residues in the CDR3. CDR1 and CDR2 (germline): MGHDK, SYGVNS. Trimming at V came to 5 bases and at J to 2 bases, leaving 4 bases not matched to a gene.

This clone was seen a few times. CDR3 nucleotides: TGTGCCAGCAGCCAAGTGGGGGGAGGTGGCTACACCTTC. Protein product: CASSQVGGGGYTF. The V gene is TRBV4-2, the J gene TRBJ1-2; possibly TRBD1 for D (5 bases). V was trimmed by 1 base and J by 7 bases, leaving 10 bases between them. Germline loops: CDR1 LGHNA, CDR2 YNFKEQ. This CDR3 spans 13 amino acids.

The gene calls are TRBV7-2 and TRBJ2-7, with 10 bases lining up with TRBD2. The length of the CDR3 is 14 residues. Per germline, CDR1 SGHTA and CDR2 FQGNSA. J was trimmed by 4 bases and V by 2 bases; bases with no gene match: 2. CDR3 nucleotides: TGTGCCAGCAGCTTAACTAGCGGGGTATACGAGCAGTACTTC. Protein sequence: CASSLTSGVYEQYF.